This T cell receptor beta chain was obtained from a study of identical twins. Whole-study results and caveats: Fewer insertions characterized abundant cord blood beta clonotypes, whereas memory repertoires showed none. Findings depended on cross-sectional statistics rather than tracking the same donors.

Deletions cut 1 base from V and 5 bases from J, with 7 bases between. In germline, CDR1 is SEHNR, CDR2 FQNEAQ (reference sequence). The CDR3 has 13 amino acids. As concerns this clonotype: What it recognizes is unknown.

cDNA carried unique molecular identifiers, and a universal primer site was added by template switching. A single record per CDR3 protein comes from TCRdb applying MiXCR to the 5' RACE reads. The profile covers 420,000 or so distinct CDR3 sequences, with approximately 17% appearing a single time and 12% taken by the ten largest. Material: naive T cells sorted from blood. The receptor's source is a man between 45 and 60 years old in good health. The J gene is TRBJ2-3, the V gene TRBV7-9; D call uncertain. CDR3 residues: CASSLDHRDTQYF. The DNA of the CDR3 is TGTGCCAGCAGCTTAGACCACAGAGATACGCAGTATTTT. The full variable domain, with the rest looked up from reference TRBV7-9 and TRBJ2-3, is DTGVSQNPRHKITKRGQNVTFRCDPISEHNRLYWYRQTLGQGPEFLTYFQNEAQLEKSRLLSDRFSAERPKGSFSTLEIQRTEQGDSAMYLCASSLDHRDTQYFGPGTRLTVL.